This TCR beta chain stems from a study of T cell responses to AZD1222 COVID-19 vaccine (dated by TCRdb to the early 2020s). Background for the entire study: AZD1222 recipients given second doses at about 4 weeks or at about 12 weeks were pooled, since spike-specific TCR depth and breadth were not found to differ between the two schedules. Trial participants were enrolled by age into 18-55, 56-69 and 70-plus year subgroups, with about 150, 28 and 57 TCR-sequenced participants respectively. TCR sequencing covered roughly 230 trial participants: around 210 given two doses of AZD1222 and 26 given two doses of MenACWY control vaccine. What the research found in general, with its limitations: After two AZD1222 doses, both the breadth and the depth of spike-specific TCRs were significantly higher than at day 0 and than in MenACWY recipients. Because no day 14 peak-response samples were available, repertoires were characterized only after the peak T cell response. The 56-69-year group was small, and its depth increase did not reach significance, likely because of low power. Participants were mostly white British and included more females than males, and it was suggested by the authors that clonal diversity may have been underestimated. Conclusions about previously exposed vaccinees were limited because only a handful of AZD1222 recipients were SARS-CoV-2 seropositive at baseline. Reportedly, close to half of the unique spike-specific TCRs recognized epitopes lying outside the regions that are mutated in the B.1.351 and B.1.1.7 variants. CD4 TCRs associated with the vaccine covered the entire spike protein, and the dominant responses were in regions 160-218 and 743-854.

The CDR3 regions of human TCRbeta chains were analyzed by immunosequencing. In the original analysis: Repertoire TCRs were matched against a reference library of SARS-CoV-2-specific TCRs generated with the MIRA antigen-specificity platform. Breadth was defined as the fraction of unique TCRs that were SARS-CoV-2-associated, and depth was defined as the fraction of total T cells that were SARS-CoV-2-associated. Using the MIRA data, each spike-specific TCR was assigned both to the spike region to which the TCR was reactive and to a CD4 or CD8 class. Log10-transformed breadth and depth values were compared by one-way ANOVA with Sidak's multiple comparisons tests. This is the immuneACCESS table as TCRdb keeps it, with only in-frame sequences that have V and J called. A part of the clones is gone; compared with another copy, unresolved V genes explain less than half, and the rest is unexplained. V and J calls and clone size follow that table, whereas D and trimming were derived from the DNA. The sample profile shows fewer than 130,000 clones; over 85% of them were found once. The top ten clonotypes cover around 2% of the sample.

About this clone itself: Its cognate antigen has yet to be identified. Base qualities are not recorded, but no much larger clone differs from it by a single base.

CDR1 and CDR2 (SEHNR, FQNEAQ) derive from the germline V gene (reference sequence). At the junction V is shortened by 1 base and J by 2 bases, with 12 bases in between. Including the terminal cysteine and phenylalanine, the CDR3 comprises 15 residues. The entry retains the CDR3 DNA only, 45 bases that are in frame from base 1. According to the study, the label for this sample's time point signals: baseline before first vaccination. Vaccinee samples came from UK trials COV001 and COV002, including a single-blind randomized controlled phase 2/3 trial of AZD1222 (ChAdOx1 nCoV-19) in healthy adults. Trial participant PBMC samples were collected at day 0 and day 28 after the second dose for TCRbeta chain sequencing.

Recombination linked TRBV7-9 to TRBJ2-7; TRBD1 is a possible D gene, resting on 5 matching bases. This material consisted of peripheral blood, taken on day 0 of AZD1222 vaccination. The source is an adult in good health. CDR3 loop: CASSLGFQGTYEQYF. Here is the DNA: TGTGCCAGCAGCTTAGGGTTTCAGGGAACCTACGAGCAGTACTTC. Full variable domain (CDR3 extended with the reference TRBV7-9 and TRBJ2-7 proteins): DTGVSQNPRHKITKRGQNVTFRCDPISEHNRLYWYRQTLGQGPEFLTYFQNEAQLEKSRLLSDRFSAERPKGSFSTLEIQRTEQGDSAMYLCASSLGFQGTYEQYFGPGTRLTVT.